Listed below are T cell receptor beta chains from one sample, sequenced in a study of blood T cell repertoires in COVID-19. TCRdb's copy holds only in-frame clones and misses some; the assay was immunoSEQ multiplex PCR. The data hold some 250,000 clones, with about four fifths observed a single time. Material: peripheral blood. The receptors here all came from an elderly man with acute or convalescent COVID-19. Each CDR3 is given with its conserved first and last residue. D genes are given only for firm matches. The listing skips clone size in some rows; elsewhere it reads once, few, many or a size class.

.	TRBJ1-3	TRBV12-3/TRBV12-4	.	CASTRFGNTIYF	TGTGCCAGCACGCGGTTTGGAAACACCATATATTTT
once	TRBJ1-2	TRBV27	.	CASSLWRVSNYGYTF	TGTGCCAGCAGTTTATGGCGGGTCTCTAACTATGGCTACACCTTC
once	TRBJ2-7	TRBV2	.	CASSGGDGVVYEQYF	TGTGCCAGCAGTGGGGGGGACGGAGTTGTCTACGAGCAGTACTTC
.	TRBJ2-5	TRBV12-3/TRBV12-4	.	CASSLQETQYF	TGTGCCAGCAGTTTACAGGAGACCCAGTACTTC
.	TRBJ2-1	TRBV29-1	.	CSVRSKSYNEQFF	TGCAGCGTAAGGAGTAAGTCCTACAATGAGCAGTTCTTC
.	TRBJ2-3	TRBV18	.	CASSPSLTDTQYF	TGTGCCAGCTCACCTAGTTTGACAGATACGCAGTATTTT
.	TRBJ2-3	TRBV19	TRBD2	CASSNLAGGRSTDTQYF	TGTGCCAGTAGTAACCTAGCGGGAGGCCGTAGCACAGATACGCAGTATTTT
few	TRBJ1-5	TRBV21-1	.	CASISGVRGHQPQHF	TGTGCCAGCATCTCCGGGGTGCGGGGTCATCAGCCCCAGCATTTT
few	TRBJ1-2	TRBV2	TRBD1	CASSRTGTVNGYTF	TGTGCCAGCAGCAGGACCGGGACAGTAAATGGCTACACCTTC
.	TRBJ2-5	TRBV5-1	TRBD2	CASSSGTIQETQYF	TGCGCCAGCAGCTCCGGGACTATCCAAGAGACCCAGTACTTC
.	TRBJ2-4	TRBV7-3	.	CASSSGWAPNIQYF	TGTGCCAGCAGCTCAGGGTGGGCCCCAAACATTCAGTACTTC
.	TRBJ2-1	TRBV29-1	.	CSAGEIGEFF	TGCAGCGCCGGGGAGATTGGTGAGTTCTTC
few	TRBJ1-2	TRBV5-1	TRBD1	CASSPTGLGYGYTF	TGCGCCAGCAGCCCGACAGGGTTGGGCTATGGCTACACCTTC
.	TRBJ2-2	TRBV10-3	.	CAIGRNTGELFF	TGTGCCATCGGGAGGAACACCGGGGAGCTGTTTTTT
.	TRBJ2-1	TRBV27	TRBD1	CASSLQPTGVGNEQFF	TGTGCCAGCAGTCTCCAGCCGACAGGGGTGGGCAATGAGCAGTTCTTC
.	TRBJ1-1	TRBV6-5	.	CASSLGGPGNTEAFF	TGTGCCAGCAGTTTAGGGGGTCCGGGGAACACTGAAGCTTTCTTT
few	TRBJ2-3	TRBV5-1	.	CASSSVDVTDTQYF	TGCGCCAGCAGTTCGGTCGATGTCACAGATACGCAGTATTTT
.	TRBJ2-7	TRBV28	TRBD2	CASSLQRGDYEQYF	TGTGCCAGCAGTTTACAGCGGGGGGACTACGAGCAGTACTTC
.	TRBJ2-3	TRBV7-9	.	CASSLWGTGTADTQYF	TGTGCCAGCAGCTTATGGGGGACTGGGACGGCAGATACGCAGTATTTT
.	TRBJ2-7	TRBV6-5	.	CASNRDNSYEQYF	TGTGCCAGCAATAGGGACAACAGTTACGAGCAGTACTTC
.	TRBJ2-3	TRBV27	.	CATSRTDSLTDTQYF	TGTGCCACCAGCAGGACAGACTCACTCACAGATACGCAGTATTTT
.	TRBJ2-7	TRBV11-3	.	CASSLGTGFAEQYF	TGTGCCAGCAGCTTAGGAACAGGGTTTGCCGAGCAGTACTTC
.	TRBJ1-1	TRBV7-3	.	CASSASGGFTEAFF	TGTGCCAGCAGCGCAAGTGGGGGGTTCACTGAAGCTTTCTTT
.	TRBJ2-5	TRBV29-1	.	CSVVQVIATQYF	TGCAGCGTTGTCCAGGTGATCGCGACCCAGTACTTC
.	TRBJ2-4	TRBV5-6	TRBD1	CASSREGARNIQYF	TGTGCCAGCAGCCGTGAGGGGGCGCGAAACATTCAGTACTTC
.	TRBJ1-1	TRBV6-2/TRBV6-3	.	CASRPRSYTEAFF	TGTGCCAGCAGACCTCGGTCCTACACTGAAGCTTTCTTT
.	TRBJ1-3	TRBV7-7	.	CASSLGVGAGNTIYF	TGTGCTAGCAGCTTAGGGGTAGGGGCCGGAAACACCATATATTTT
.	TRBJ2-7	TRBV4-1	TRBD2	CASSQGFREVRNEQYF	TGCGCCAGCAGCCAAGGGTTCCGGGAGGTGAGGAACGAGCAGTACTTC
.	TRBJ2-1	TRBV10-3	.	CAISESIGTPTYNEQFF	TGTGCCATCAGTGAGTCGATAGGGACACCAACCTACAATGAGCAGTTCTTC
.	TRBJ2-5	TRBV11-2	TRBD2	CASSIIAGGGAQETQYF	TGTGCCAGCAGCATAATAGCGGGGGGGGGCGCCCAAGAGACCCAGTACTTC
few	TRBJ2-1	TRBV5-1	TRBD2	CASSLRLAGDNEQFF	TGCGCCAGCAGCTTGCGTCTAGCGGGAGACAATGAGCAGTTCTTC
.	TRBJ2-4	TRBV28	TRBD2	CASSFQRAIAGDNIQYF	TGTGCCAGCAGTTTTCAGAGGGCGATAGCGGGGGACAACATTCAGTACTTC
.	TRBJ1-1	TRBV11-1	.	CASSLDFLRAEAFF	TGTGCCAGCAGCTTAGATTTTCTTCGAGCCGAAGCTTTCTTT